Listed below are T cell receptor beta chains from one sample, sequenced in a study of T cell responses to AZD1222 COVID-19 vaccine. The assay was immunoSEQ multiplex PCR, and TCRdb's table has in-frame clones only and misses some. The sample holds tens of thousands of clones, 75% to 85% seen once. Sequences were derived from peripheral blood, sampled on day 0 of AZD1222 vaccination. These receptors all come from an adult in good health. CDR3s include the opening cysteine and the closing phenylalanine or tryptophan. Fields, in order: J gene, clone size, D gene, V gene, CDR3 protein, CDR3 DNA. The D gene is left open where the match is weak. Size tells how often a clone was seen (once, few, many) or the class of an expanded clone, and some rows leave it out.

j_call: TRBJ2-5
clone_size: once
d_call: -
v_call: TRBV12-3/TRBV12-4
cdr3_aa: CASSLGVETQYF
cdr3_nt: TGTGCCAGCAGTTTAGGGGTAGAGACCCAGTACTTC

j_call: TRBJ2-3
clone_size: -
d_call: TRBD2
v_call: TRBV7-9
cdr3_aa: CASSRGLAGRTSTDTQYF
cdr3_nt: TGTGCCAGCAGCCGTGGGCTAGCGGGGCGAACTAGCACAGATACGCAGTATTTT

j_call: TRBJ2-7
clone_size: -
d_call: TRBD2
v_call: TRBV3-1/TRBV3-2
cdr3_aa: CASSPQGLAGAEQYF
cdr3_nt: TGTGCCAGCAGCCCCCAGGGGCTAGCGGGAGCCGAGCAGTACTTC

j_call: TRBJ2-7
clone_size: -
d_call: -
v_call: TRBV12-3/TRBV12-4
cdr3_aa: CASSFMGSGEQYF
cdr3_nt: TGTGCCAGCAGTTTCATGGGGTCCGGCGAGCAGTACTTC

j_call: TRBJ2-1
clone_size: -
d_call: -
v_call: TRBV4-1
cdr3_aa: CASSQFRLYNEQFF
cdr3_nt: TGCGCCAGCAGCCAATTCCGCCTTTACAATGAGCAGTTCTTC

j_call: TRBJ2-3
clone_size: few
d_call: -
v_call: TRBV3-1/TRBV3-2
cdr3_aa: CASSQAGPGGTDTQYF
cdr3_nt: TGTGCCAGCAGCCAAGCCGGGCCCGGGGGCACAGATACGCAGTATTTT

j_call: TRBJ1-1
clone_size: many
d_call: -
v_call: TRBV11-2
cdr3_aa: CASSRTFRGKGTEAFF
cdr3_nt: TGTGCCAGCAGCAGAACCTTCCGGGGTAAAGGGACTGAAGCTTTCTTT

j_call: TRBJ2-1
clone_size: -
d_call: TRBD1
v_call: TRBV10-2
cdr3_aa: CASSEWGQGINEQFF
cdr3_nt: TGCGCCAGCAGTGAATGGGGACAGGGTATCAATGAGCAGTTCTTC

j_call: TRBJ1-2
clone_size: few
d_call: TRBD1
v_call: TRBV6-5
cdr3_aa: CASRPGTGSYGYTF
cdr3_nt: TGTGCCAGCAGACCCGGGACAGGCTCTTATGGCTACACCTTC

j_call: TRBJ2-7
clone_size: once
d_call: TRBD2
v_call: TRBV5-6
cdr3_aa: CASSRGVTYEQYF
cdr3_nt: TGTGCCAGCAGCCGGGGGGTAACCTACGAGCAGTACTTC

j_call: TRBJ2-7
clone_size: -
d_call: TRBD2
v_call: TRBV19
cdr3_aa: CATTSGRVNEQYF
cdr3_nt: TGTGCCACCACTAGCGGGAGAGTTAACGAGCAGTACTTC

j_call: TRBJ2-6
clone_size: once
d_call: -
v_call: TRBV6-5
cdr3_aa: CASSPEGSGANVLTF
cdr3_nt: TGTGCCAGCAGTCCGGAGGGGTCCGGGGCCAACGTCCTGACTTTC

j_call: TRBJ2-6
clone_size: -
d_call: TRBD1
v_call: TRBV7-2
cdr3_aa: CASSLVSGGSGANVLTF
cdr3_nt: TGTGCCAGCAGCTTAGTATCAGGGGGCTCTGGGGCCAACGTCCTGACTTTC